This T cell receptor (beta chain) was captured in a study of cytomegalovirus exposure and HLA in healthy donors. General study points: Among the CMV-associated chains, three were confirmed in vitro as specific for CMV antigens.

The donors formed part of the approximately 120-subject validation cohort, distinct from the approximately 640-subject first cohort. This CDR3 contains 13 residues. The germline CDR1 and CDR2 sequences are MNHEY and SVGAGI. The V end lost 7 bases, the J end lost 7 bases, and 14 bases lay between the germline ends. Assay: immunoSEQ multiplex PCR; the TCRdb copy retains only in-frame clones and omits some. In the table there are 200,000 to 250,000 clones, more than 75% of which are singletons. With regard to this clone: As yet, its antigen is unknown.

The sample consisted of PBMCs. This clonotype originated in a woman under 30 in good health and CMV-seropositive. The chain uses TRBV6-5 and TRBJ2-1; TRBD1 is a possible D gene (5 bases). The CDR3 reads CASNRIRRNEQFF. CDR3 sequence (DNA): TGTGCCAGCAACAGGATCCGGCGGAATGAGCAGTTCTTC.